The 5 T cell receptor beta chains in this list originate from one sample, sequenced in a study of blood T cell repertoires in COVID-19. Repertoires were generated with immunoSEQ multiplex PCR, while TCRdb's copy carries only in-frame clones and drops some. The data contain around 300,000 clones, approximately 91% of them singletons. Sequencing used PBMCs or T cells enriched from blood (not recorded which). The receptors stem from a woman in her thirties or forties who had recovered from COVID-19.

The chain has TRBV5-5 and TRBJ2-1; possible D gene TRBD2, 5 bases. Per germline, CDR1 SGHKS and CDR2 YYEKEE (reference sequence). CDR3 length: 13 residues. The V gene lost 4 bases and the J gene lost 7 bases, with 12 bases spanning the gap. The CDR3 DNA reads TGTGCCAGCAGCCGGGGATTGATGAATGAGCAGTTCTTC. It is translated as CASSRGLMNEQFF.

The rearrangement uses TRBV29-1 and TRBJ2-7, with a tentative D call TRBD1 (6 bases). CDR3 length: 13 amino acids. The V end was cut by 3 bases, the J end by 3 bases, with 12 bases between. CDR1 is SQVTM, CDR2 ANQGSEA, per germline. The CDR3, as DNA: TGCAGCGTTGATCTGGGGGCTGGCTACGAGCAGTACTTC. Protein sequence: CSVDLGAGYEQYF.

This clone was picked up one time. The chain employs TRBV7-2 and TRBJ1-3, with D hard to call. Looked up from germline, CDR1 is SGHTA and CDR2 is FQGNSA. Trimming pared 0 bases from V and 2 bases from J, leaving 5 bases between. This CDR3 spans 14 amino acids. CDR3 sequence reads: CASSLAVAGNTIYF. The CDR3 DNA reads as TGTGCCAGCAGCTTAGCTGTAGCTGGAAACACCATATATTTT.

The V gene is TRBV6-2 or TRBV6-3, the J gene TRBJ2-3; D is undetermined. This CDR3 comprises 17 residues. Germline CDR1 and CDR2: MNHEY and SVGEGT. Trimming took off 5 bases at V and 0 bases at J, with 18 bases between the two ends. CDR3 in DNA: TGTGCCAGCAGTACGCCAATCGTGGCGGCTAGCACAGATACGCAGTATTTT. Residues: CASSTPIVAASTDTQYF.

For the CDR3, the DNA is TGTGCCAGCAGCATAAGGACTCACACAGATACGCAGTATTTT. Its protein product is CASSIRTHTDTQYF. The chain employs TRBV7-2 and TRBJ2-3; a possible D gene is TRBD2 (5 bases). Germline loops: CDR1 SGHTA, CDR2 FQGNSA. Trimming shortened V by 5 bases and J by 2 bases, and 11 bases separated the two germline ends. CDR3 size: 14 residues.